Ten or more counts support the clone carrying this T cell receptor beta chain. As yet, its antigen is unknown. The sample is drawn from a study of metastatic and nonmetastatic thyroid tumors. Across the whole study: Where malignant and benign thyroid patients were concerned, repertoires were compared across blood and tumor or nodule tissue. Findings and limits, study-wide: The study reportedly found significantly higher TCR beta diversity in malignant thyroid tumors than benign nodules, in blood and tumor.

Original processing notes: A classifier of distant metastasis in papillary thyroid cancer was built from CDR3 differences (across clinicopathological groups). MiXCR re-clonotyped the PCR reads for TCRdb. The V and J calls and clone size are TCRdb's, not the authors'. The sample has approximately 12,000 clones; around 21% are singletons. Each patient went into thyroid surgery without having received any treatment. The germline V and J ends were trimmed by 1 base and 4 bases, with 9 bases remaining between them. There are 14 residues in the CDR3. This chain uses TRBV12-3 or TRBV12-4 with TRBJ2-3; possibly TRBD1 for D (5 bases). The sample was adjacent normal tissue. This TCR derives from a female donor with papillary thyroid cancer or a benign thyroid nodule (not recorded which). Some clones in this sample may be carry-over from other donors' samples. CDR3 sequence (DNA): TGTGCCAGCAGTTTAGTCTCAGGGTCAGATACGCAGTATTTT. Its protein is CASSLVSGSDTQYF.